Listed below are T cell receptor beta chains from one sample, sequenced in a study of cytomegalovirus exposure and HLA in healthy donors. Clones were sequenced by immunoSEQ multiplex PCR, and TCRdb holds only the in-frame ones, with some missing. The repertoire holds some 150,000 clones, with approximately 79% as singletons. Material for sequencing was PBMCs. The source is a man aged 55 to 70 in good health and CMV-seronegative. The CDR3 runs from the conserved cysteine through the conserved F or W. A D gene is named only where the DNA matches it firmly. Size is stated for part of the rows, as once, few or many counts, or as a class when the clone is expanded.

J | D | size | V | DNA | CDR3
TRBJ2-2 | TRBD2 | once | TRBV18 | TGTGCCAGCTCACCCCGGGGGGCCGGGGAGCTGTTTTTT | CASSPRGAGELFF
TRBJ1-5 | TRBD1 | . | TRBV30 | TGTGCCTGGAGGGAACAGGGGAATCAGCCCCAGCATTTT | CAWREQGNQPQHF
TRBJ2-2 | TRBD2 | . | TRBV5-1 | TGCGCCAGCAGCTTGTCTCCGGGACTAGCGGTTTACACCGGGGAGCTGTTTTTT | CASSLSPGLAVYTGELFF
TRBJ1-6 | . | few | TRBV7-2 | TGTGCCAGCAGCCCAAACGGGTCAGGGGCGGCACCCCTCCACTTT | CASSPNGSGAAPLHF
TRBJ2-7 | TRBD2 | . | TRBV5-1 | TGCGCCAGCGGGGCCGGGGGGGACGAGCAGTACTTC | CASGAGGDEQYF
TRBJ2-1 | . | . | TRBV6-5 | TGTGCCAGCAGTCGGAGGAATGAGCAGTTCTTC | CASSRRNEQFF
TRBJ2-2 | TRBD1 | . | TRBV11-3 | TGTGCCAGCAGCCCGGGACAGGGAAACACCGGGGAGCTGTTTTTT | CASSPGQGNTGELFF
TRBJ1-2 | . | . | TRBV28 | TGTGCCAGCAGTTTAGAAACCAGGGGATGGAGCGGCTACACCTTC | CASSLETRGWSGYTF
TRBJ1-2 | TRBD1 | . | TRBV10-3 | TGTGCCATCAAAGACTCGACAGGGGCTCAGGATGGCTACACCTTC | CAIKDSTGAQDGYTF
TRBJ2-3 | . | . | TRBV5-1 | TGCGCCAGCAGCTGGGGGCGCATGACAGATACGCAGTATTTT | CASSWGRMTDTQYF
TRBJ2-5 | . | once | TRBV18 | TGTGCCAGCTCGTATTCGGAGGGGGGGCAAGAGACCCAGTACTTC | CASSYSEGGQETQYF
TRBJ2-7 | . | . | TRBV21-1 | TGTGCCAGCACAAGGACAGGGGGCGGTCTTCAATACGAGCAGTACTTC | CASTRTGGGLQYEQYF
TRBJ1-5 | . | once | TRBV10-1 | TGCGCCAGCAGAGGACAGCCCTACGGGAATCCCCAGCATTTT | CASRGQPYGNPQHF
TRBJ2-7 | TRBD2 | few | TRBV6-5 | TGTGCCACCCAAATAACTAGCGGCCCCTGGGAGCAGTACTTC | CATQITSGPWEQYF
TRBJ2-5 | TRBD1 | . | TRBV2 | TGTGCCAGCGGACAGGGTCTGCCTACCCTCCAAGAGACCCAGTACTTC | CASGQGLPTLQETQYF
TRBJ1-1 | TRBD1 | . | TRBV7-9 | TGTGCCAGCAGACAAGGGACAGATATGAACACTGAAGCTTTCTTT | CASRQGTDMNTEAFF
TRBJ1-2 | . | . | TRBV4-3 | TGCGCCAGCAGCCAAGATCATCGGGGTTGGGACTATGGCTACACCTTC | CASSQDHRGWDYGYTF
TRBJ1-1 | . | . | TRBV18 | TGTGCCAGCTCACCCCTGGCCGGAGGGGCAGGGACTGAAGCTTTCTTT | CASSPLAGGAGTEAFF
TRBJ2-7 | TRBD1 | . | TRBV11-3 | TGTGCCAGCAGCTTCGAGACCGGGACAGACTACGAGCAGTACTTC | CASSFETGTDYEQYF
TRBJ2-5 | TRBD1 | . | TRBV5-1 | TGCGCCAGCAGCTCCGAACAGGGGTCTTGGGAGACCCAGTACTTC | CASSSEQGSWETQYF
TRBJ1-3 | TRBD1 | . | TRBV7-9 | TGTGCCAGCAGCTACCCCGGGACAGGGACAGCAAACACCATATATTTT | CASSYPGTGTANTIYF
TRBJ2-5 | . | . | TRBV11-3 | TGTGCCAGCAGCTCCGGGACTGAGGCCTGGGAGACCCAGTACTTC | CASSSGTEAWETQYF
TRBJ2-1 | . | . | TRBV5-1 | TGCGCCAGCAGCTTTGGCCTCACCAATGAGCAGTTCTTC | CASSFGLTNEQFF
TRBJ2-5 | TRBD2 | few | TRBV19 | TGTGCCAGTAGTACAGGGGGACTAGCGGGAGGGAGGAAGACCCAGTACTTC | CASSTGGLAGGRKTQYF